The sequence of this T cell receptor (beta chain) was determined in a study of T cells in Graves' hyperthyroidism and ophthalmopathy. Amplified regions were TCR beta CDR3 sequences from RNA transcripts. A first-round RT-PCR of the TCR CDR3 used the HTBI primer set. In TCRdb, the multiplex PCR reads were re-called with MiXCR into one record per CDR3 protein. The table has about 290,000 distinct CDR3 sequences, approximately 15% seen once. Notes on the study in general: Most clonotypes that expanded in the thyroid above 0.001 also showed up in blood.

With respect to this clonotype: Its specificity is not known.

Germline V gives CDR1 MDHEN, CDR2 SYDVKM. The CDR3 length is 16 residues. V was clipped by 6 bases and J by 7 bases; unmatched bases: 7. The receptor's source is a woman aged 55-69 years with Graves' ophthalmopathy. The sample taken for sequencing was blood. The chain has TRBV28 and TRBJ2-2; 14 bases fit TRBD2. The CDR3 protein is CASSPRTSGRFGELFF. The CDR3 coding sequence is TGTGCCAGCAGCCCCCGGACTAGCGGGAGGTTCGGGGAGCTGTTTTTT.